The clone carrying this T cell receptor beta chain was seen a single time. Its cognate antigen is unknown. The data were obtained in a study of T cell responses to AZD1222 COVID-19 vaccine. Whole-study findings and limits: Distributed over spike, vaccine-associated CD4 TCRs predominated at 160-218 and 743-854. Once two AZD1222 doses were given, Spike-specific TCR breadth and depth went up. Clonal diversity may have been underestimated, and the donors were mostly white British, with more females than males.

Using immunoSEQ multiplex PCR, the repertoire was profiled, and TCRdb retains in-frame clones only, with some absent. The table shows 110,000 to 150,000 clones, with around 89% occurring only once. V gave up 5 bases and J gave up 4 bases, with 14 bases separating them. CDR1 WNHNN and CDR2 SYGVQD come from the germline V gene (reference sequence). This CDR3 is built from 15 residues. This chain connects TRBV10-1 to TRBJ2-2; no reliable D call. This TCR was sampled from an adult in good health. The sample consisted of peripheral blood, taken on day 0 of AZD1222 vaccination. CDR3 sequence (DNA): TGCGCCAGCAGTAATAAGACGGTTCTCACCGGGGAGCTGTTTTTT. This codes for CASSNKTVLTGELFF.